The rows below give T cell receptor beta chains drawn from one sample of a study of type 1 regulatory T cells. TCRdb redid the calling of the reads with MiXCR, one entry per CDR3 protein. This sample has some 5,800 distinct CDR3 sequences; about 30% occur once, and the top ten carry 7.5% to 8.5%. What these receptors recognize is not known. Sequenced sample: cultured T cells, either the whole culture or a sorted T cell fraction (not recorded which). All receptors come from a human donor in good health. The CDR3 runs from the conserved cysteine through the conserved F or W. The D gene is left open where the match is weak. Rows give clone size only sometimes, using once, few, many, or a class for an expanded clone.

once,TRBV5-1,.,14,TRBJ1-1,TGCGCCAGCATCAACAACGACGGCAACACTGAAGCTTTCTTT,CASINNDGNTEAFF
medium-sized,TRBV29-1,.,14,TRBJ2-5,TGCAGCGTTGCTTCAGTGGGAAAAGGGGAGACCCAGTACTTC,CSVASVGKGETQYF
medium-sized,TRBV2,TRBD2,13,TRBJ2-3,TGTGCCAGCCGGATGTCGGGAGGGGATACGCAGTATTTT,CASRMSGGDTQYF
medium-sized,TRBV10-3,TRBD1,15,TRBJ2-7,TGTGCCATCAGTGACCTGGACAGGGCCTCCTACGAGCAGTACTTC,CAISDLDRASYEQYF
medium-sized,TRBV12-3/TRBV12-4,.,13,TRBJ2-7,TGTGCCAGCAGTCTTAACAGGGTTGGCGAGCAGTACTTC,CASSLNRVGEQYF
many,TRBV19,TRBD2,17,TRBJ2-3,TGTGCCAGTAGTCCGGCCCTAGCGGGAGTCTTTTCAGATACGCAGTATTTT,CASSPALAGVFSDTQYF
.,TRBV7-2,.,14,TRBJ2-3,TGTGCCAGCAGCTCCGGGGCCGCCCGAGATACGCAGTATTTT,CASSSGAARDTQYF
.,TRBV20-1,.,12,TRBJ2-3,TGCAGTGCTAGTACTAGCACAGATACGCAGTATTTT,CSASTSTDTQYF
medium-sized,TRBV9,.,13,TRBJ1-5,TGTGCCAGCAGCGCCTCGGGGACTCAGCCCCAGCATTTT,CASSASGTQPQHF
medium-sized,TRBV7-3,.,13,TRBJ2-5,TGTGCCAGCAGCCGGGGAGGAGGTGAGACCCAGTACTTC,CASSRGGGETQYF
.,TRBV10-3,.,15,TRBJ1-1,TGTGCCATCAGGGGCCCGAGGGGGGGTAACACTGAAGCTTTCTTT,CAIRGPRGGNTEAFF
.,TRBV29-1,.,12,TRBJ2-3,TGCAGCGTCGAAGACAGGACAGATACGCAGTATTTT,CSVEDRTDTQYF
medium-sized,TRBV5-1,TRBD1,14,TRBJ1-2,TGCGCCAGCAGCTTGGGAGGACAGGAGTCCGGCTACACCTTC,CASSLGGQESGYTF
.,TRBV20-1,.,12,TRBJ1-5,TGCAGTGCTAGACTTAGCAATCAGCCCCAGCATTTT,CSARLSNQPQHF
medium-sized,TRBV5-1,.,16,TRBJ2-2,TGCGCCAGCAGCTCCCTGGGTAGCGGGAACACCGGGGAGCTGTTTTTT,CASSSLGSGNTGELFF
medium-sized,TRBV28,TRBD1,15,TRBJ1-6,TGTGCCAGCAGCTCACAAACAGGGGGCAACTCACCCCTCCACTTT,CASSSQTGGNSPLHF
many,TRBV11-2,TRBD2,16,TRBJ2-1,TGTGCCAGCAGCTTAGGGGGGACTAGCGGGCGCACTGAGCAGTTCTTC,CASSLGGTSGRTEQFF
medium-sized,TRBV7-2,.,14,TRBJ2-7,TGTGCCAGCAGCCTTCTCAGGGGTGAGCGGGAGCAGTACTTC,CASSLLRGEREQYF
medium-sized,TRBV5-5,.,16,TRBJ2-5,TGTGCCAGCAGCTTGACAGCCCCTGGCCCTCAAGAGACCCAGTACTTC,CASSLTAPGPQETQYF
many,TRBV20-1,TRBD2,16,TRBJ2-1,TGCAGTGCTAGGAACCCGGGACTAGCGGGAGTTGATGAGCAGTTCTTC,CSARNPGLAGVDEQFF
.,TRBV5-8,TRBD2,17,TRBJ2-1,TGTGCCAGCAGCGGAGGGAGCGGGAGCCTCGTCTACAATGAGCAGTTCTTC,CASSGGSGSLVYNEQFF
medium-sized,TRBV4-2,.,15,TRBJ1-3,TGTGCCAGCAGCCAAGAGTCGCAGGCCGGAAACACCATATATTTT,CASSQESQAGNTIYF
.,TRBV6-6,.,13,TRBJ2-5,TGTGCCAGCAGAGGGGGGAGGCAAGAGACCCAGTACTTC,CASRGGRQETQYF
many,TRBV5-5,.,14,TRBJ2-7,TGTGCCAGCAGCTCGTTGACATTCTCCTACGAGCAGTACTTC,CASSSLTFSYEQYF
.,TRBV7-8,.,14,TRBJ2-1,TGTGCCAGCAGCTTAGGACAGTTCTACAATGAGCAGTTCTTC,CASSLGQFYNEQFF
.,TRBV20-1,TRBD2,13,TRBJ2-5,TGCAGTGCTCGGACTAGCGGGAGGGAGGCCCAGTACTTC,CSARTSGREAQYF
medium-sized,TRBV7-8,TRBD2,15,TRBJ2-7,TGTGCCAGCAGCCGCGGAGCGGGAATCCACTACGAGCAGTACTTC,CASSRGAGIHYEQYF
.,TRBV7-3,.,13,TRBJ1-6,TGTGCCAGCCGAGCAGGGGTCGCTTCACCCCTCCACTTT,CASRAGVASPLHF
many,TRBV20-1,TRBD1,14,TRBJ2-1,TGCAGTGCTACGGGACAGGGATCCCCCAATGAGCAGTTCTTC,CSATGQGSPNEQFF
.,TRBV7-8,.,14,TRBJ2-3,TGTGCCAGCAGTGAAGCGCAGTACCAAGGGACCCAGTATTTT,CASSEAQYQGTQYF
.,TRBV14,.,14,TRBJ2-2,TGTGCCAGCAGCCAACTACAGCTTACCGGGGAGCTGTTTTTT,CASSQLQLTGELFF
.,TRBV12-3/TRBV12-4,.,17,TRBJ2-1,TGTGCCAGCAGTTTGGATGGCGGGACCAGCTCCTACAATGAGCAGTTCTTC,CASSLDGGTSSYNEQFF
medium-sized,TRBV12-3/TRBV12-4,.,12,TRBJ1-1,TGTGCCAGCAGTTTAGTGGGACTAGAAGCTTTCTTT,CASSLVGLEAFF
medium-sized,TRBV5-1,TRBD1,15,TRBJ1-1,TGCGCCAGCAGCCGGGACAGGGGGCTGGGGCCTGAAGCTTTCTTT,CASSRDRGLGPEAFF
medium-sized,TRBV27,.,13,TRBJ1-2,TGTGCCAGCAGTTTTCTCGGGCTCCCGGACTACACCTTC,CASSFLGLPDYTF
medium-sized,TRBV9,TRBD2,14,TRBJ2-5,TGTGCCAGCAGCTCGTGGGCGGGAGGAGAGACCCAGTACTTC,CASSSWAGGETQYF
medium-sized,TRBV5-5,.,13,TRBJ1-5,TGTGCCAGCAGCTTGCGGGGGGTTCAGCCCCAGCATTTT,CASSLRGVQPQHF
medium-sized,TRBV5-1,TRBD1,15,TRBJ1-4,TGCGCCAGCAGCTCACAGGGGGTTGCTAATGAAAAACTGTTTTTT,CASSSQGVANEKLFF
.,TRBV2,TRBD2,18,TRBJ2-5,TGTGCCAGCAGTGAAGCGGAGGGACTAGCGGGAATTGGGGAGACCCAGTACTTC,CASSEAEGLAGIGETQYF
medium-sized,TRBV7-2,TRBD1,15,TRBJ2-2,TGTGCCAGCAGCGCGGACAGGGGGCTTGCCGGGGAGCTGTTTTTT,CASSADRGLAGELFF
medium-sized,TRBV7-8,.,13,TRBJ2-3,TGTGCCAGCAGCCGAGGATCCGCAGATACGCAGTATTTT,CASSRGSADTQYF